This T cell receptor beta chain was observed in a study of cytomegalovirus exposure and HLA in healthy donors. Here immunoSEQ multiplex PCR was the method, and the copy in TCRdb shows in-frame clones only, minus some. The sample has a few hundred thousand clones; around 87% are singletons. The CDR3 is 17 amino acids. Germline V gene sequence: CDR1 SGHKS, CDR2 YYEKEE (reference sequence). The V end was cut by 3 bases, the J end by 2 bases, with 17 bases between. This rearrangement joins TRBV5-5 to TRBJ1-4; a weak D match, TRBD1 (5 bases). The clonotype was recovered from a woman aged 18 to 35 in good health and CMV-seronegative. The specimen sequenced was PBMCs. CDR3: CASSSQRWQGTNEKLFF. DNA for the CDR3: TGTGCCAGCAGCTCCCAAAGGTGGCAGGGTACTAATGAAAAACTGTTTTTT.